Presented here are 31 T cell receptor beta chains from one specimen sequenced in a study of PD-L1 blockade in urothelial cancer. Generated by immunoSEQ multiplex PCR, the TCRdb table keeps only in-frame clones and is missing some. The sample consists of more than 85,000 clones, about 89% of them appearing once. The source was PBMCs, collected around atezolizumab (anti-PD-L1) treatment. The receptors derive from an elderly woman with urothelial cancer.

The chain recombines TRBV10-3 with TRBJ1-2; D is unclear. Per germline, CDR1 ENHRY and CDR2 SYGVKD. Trimming removed 8 bases at V and 1 base at J, with 17 bases between. There are 15 residues in the CDR3. CDR3 DNA: TGTGCCATCGGAGTCGATTCTAATATTAACTATGGCTACACCTTC. This sequence encodes CAIGVDSNINYGYTF.

This chain uses TRBV27 with TRBJ1-2; 9 nucleotides align to TRBD1. The germline gives CDR1 MNHEY, CDR2 SMNVEV (reference sequence). The CDR3 consists of 13 residues. V gave up 9 bases and J gave up 7 bases; unmatched junction bases: 9. DNA of the CDR3: TGTGCCAGTACCTCCGGGACAGGGCTTGGCTACACCTTC. This translates into CASTSGTGLGYTF.

The chain has TRBV27 and TRBJ2-1, with 7 bases fitting TRBD2. The length of the CDR3 is 14 residues. V lost 3 bases and J lost 4; bases outside the gene matches: 3. CDR1 is MNHEY and CDR2 is SMNVEV in the germline V gene (reference sequence). The CDR3 nucleotides read TGTGCCAGCAGTTTGGGGACTAAGTACAATGAGCAGTTCTTC. This codes for CASSLGTKYNEQFF.

This rearrangement joins TRBV19 to TRBJ2-7, with D possibly being TRBD1 (6 bases). V was clipped by 7 bases and J by 1 base, with 11 bases between them. The CDR3 runs 13 residues. Germline V gene sequence: CDR1 LNHDA, CDR2 SQIVND (reference sequence). Here the CDR3 DNA reads TGTGCCAGTAAGTTTCAGGGGTCCTACGAGCAGTACTTC. Its protein is CASKFQGSYEQYF.

The chain uses TRBV28 and TRBJ2-7, with a tentative D call TRBD2 (5 bases). The CDR3 runs 14 residues. Trimming pared 2 bases from V and 0 bases from J, leaving 8 bases between. The germline CDR1 and CDR2 sequences are MDHEN and SYDVKM. This CDR3 reads CASSLGLLSYEQYF. CDR3 DNA sequence: TGTGCCAGCAGTTTAGGACTCCTCTCCTACGAGCAGTACTTC.

The chain is built from TRBV6-6 and TRBJ1-4; 8 positions agree with TRBD1. This CDR3 comprises 16 residues. Germline V gives CDR1 MNHNY, CDR2 SVGAGI (reference sequence). The junction had 8 bases not matched to a gene; V was cut back by 2 bases and J by 6 bases. The CDR3 is CASSYIQGAGHEKLFF. The DNA for the CDR3 is TGTGCCAGCAGTTACATCCAGGGGGCTGGGCATGAAAAACTGTTTTTT.

This clone was recorded a few times. V usage is TRBV7-8 and J usage is TRBJ2-7; a weak D match, TRBD2 (5 bases). The CDR3 has 14 residues. Between the trimmed V and J ends, which lost 5 bases and 13 bases, there was a span of 24 bases. Germline CDR1 is SGHVS and CDR2 is FQNEAQ. As DNA, the CDR3 is TGTGCCAGCAGCCTTCGGACTGGCATAAATGGCTTATACTTC. Amino acid sequence: CASSLRTGINGLYF.

The V gene is TRBV6-1, the J gene TRBJ1-1, with TRBD1 matching over 9 bases. V was clipped by 6 bases and J by 2 bases; unmatched bases: 4. There are 14 residues in the CDR3. CDR1 and CDR2 (germline): MNHNS, SASEGT. CDR3 nucleotides: TGTGCCAGCAGATCGACAGGGGGAAACACTGAAGCTTTCTTT. This sequence encodes CASRSTGGNTEAFF.

This chain joins TRBV10-2 and TRBJ1-1; TRBD1 agrees at 7 bases. This CDR3 spans 17 amino acids. V shed 0 bases and J 2 bases; nucleotides not matched to a gene: 9. From germline, CDR1 is WSHSY and CDR2 SAAADI. The CDR3 DNA is TGCGCCAGCAGTGAGTCGAAAGGGGGCGTGGGAAACACTGAAGCTTTCTTT. Encoded protein: CASSESKGGVGNTEAFF.

The chain has TRBV10-3 and TRBJ2-7, with 10 bases fitting TRBD2. J lost 2 bases, V lost 10 bases, and 11 bases had no gene match. The CDR3 is 15 residues long. Germline CDR1 and CDR2: ENHRY and SYGVKD. CDR3 DNA: TGTGCCACCAAGGATGAGCGGGAGGGGCCCTACGAGCAGTACTTC. Its protein is CATKDEREGPYEQYF.

V and J are TRBV6-6 and TRBJ1-5; D is perhaps TRBD1 (6 bases). Germline CDR1 and CDR2: MNHNY and SVGAGI (reference sequence). The CDR3 consists of 13 residues. Trimming shortened V by 6 bases and J by 7 bases, and 13 bases separated the two germline ends. The CDR3 is CASRDSFFQPQHF. Written as DNA, the CDR3 is TGTGCCAGCAGGGACAGTTTTTTCCAGCCCCAGCATTTT.

The chain joins TRBV6-5 to TRBJ1-1; D may be TRBD1 (6 bases). The germline V gene encodes CDR1 MNHEY and CDR2 SVGAGI. The CDR3 length is 14 residues. Deletions cut 7 bases from V and 6 bases from J, with 18 bases between. The CDR3 DNA follows: TGTGCCAGCACCCTTGGCAGGGGTTTATCTGAAGCTTTCTTT. Translating gives CASTLGRGLSEAFF.

The chain links TRBV28 to TRBJ2-3; the D is unclear. V shed 7 bases and J shed 5 bases, with 13 bases lying between them. The CDR3 covers 13 residues. From germline, CDR1 is MDHEN and CDR2 SYDVKM. CDR3 DNA sequence: TGTGCCAGCACCCTCGTTGGGCAAGATACGCAGTATTTT. Its protein product is CASTLVGQDTQYF.

Only a few counts were recorded for this clone. The genes are TRBV15 and TRBJ2-7, with D unresolved. The V gene's germline CDR1 is LNHNV and CDR2 YYDKDF (reference sequence). V gave up 4 bases and J gave up 5 bases, with 9 bases separating them. This CDR3 has 12 residues. In DNA form, the CDR3 reads TGTGCCACCAGCACTCGGTTCAACGAGCAGTACTTC. This translates into CATSTRFNEQYF.

The CDR3 is CASSGGTPIKLFF. CDR3 bases: TGTGCCAGTAGTGGGGGGACCCCGATAAAACTGTTTTTT. V and J are TRBV19 and TRBJ1-4, with D possibly being TRBD1 (5 bases). The V gene's germline CDR1 is LNHDA and CDR2 SQIVND (reference sequence). Trimming pared 5 bases from V and 10 bases from J, leaving 14 bases between. This CDR3 comprises 13 residues.

This chain joins TRBV19 and TRBJ1-1; the D is unclear. From germline, CDR1 is LNHDA and CDR2 SQIVND (reference sequence). V was trimmed by 0 bases and J by 1 base, leaving 12 bases between them. The CDR3 length is 16 residues. DNA of the CDR3: TGTGCCAGTAGTATAGATCTGAAGATCGGGAACACTGAAGCTTTCTTT. This encodes CASSIDLKIGNTEAFF.

The J gene is TRBJ2-1, the V gene TRBV5-1; 9 bases map to TRBD2. Germline assignment: CDR1 SGHRS and CDR2 YFSETQ. J lost 9 bases, V lost 6 bases, and 7 bases had no gene match. The CDR3 runs to 13 residues. CDR3: CASTGGRAFEQFF. DNA for the CDR3: TGCGCCAGCACGGGCGGGAGGGCCTTTGAGCAGTTCTTC. Variable domain in full (rest from reference TRBV5-1 and TRBJ2-1): KAGVTQTPRYLIKTRGQQVTLSCSPISGHRSVSWYQQTPGQGLQFLFEYFSETQRNKGNFPGRFSGRQFSNSRSEMNVSTLELGDSALYLCASTGGRAFEQFFGPGTRLTVL.

This sequence joins TRBV10-1 and TRBJ2-7; possible D gene TRBD2, 6 bases. Germline V gene sequence: CDR1 WNHNN, CDR2 SYGVQD (reference sequence). The CDR3 runs 12 residues. Trimming shortened V by 7 bases and J by 6 bases, and 13 bases separated the two germline ends. In DNA form, the CDR3 reads TGCGCCAGCACCGGGAGTTTGGGCGAGCAGTACTTC. Translating gives CASTGSLGEQYF.

The genes are TRBV7-6 and TRBJ1-3; a weak D match, TRBD1 (6 bases). The CDR3 consists of 15 residues. Germline CDR1 is SGHVS and CDR2 is FNYEAQ. V lost 4 bases and J lost 4, with 14 bases in between. DNA of the CDR3: TGTGCCAGCAGCTCCTACCAAAGGGGGGGAAACACCATATATTTT. Its translation is CASSSYQRGGNTIYF.

V usage is TRBV7-9 and J usage is TRBJ2-1, with 13 positions matching TRBD2. J lost 8 bases, V lost 4 bases, and 5 bases had no gene match. This CDR3 is 15 amino acids long. Per germline, CDR1 SEHNR and CDR2 FQNEAQ (reference sequence). CDR3 nucleotides: TGTGCCAGCAGCTACGGGACTAGCGGGACTGATGAGCAGTTCTTC. Translating it yields CASSYGTSGTDEQFF.

The V gene is TRBV7-7, the J gene TRBJ2-5; D call uncertain. This CDR3 region has 13 residues. Germline CDR1 and CDR2: SSHAT and FNYEAQ (reference sequence). V lost 5 bases and J lost 5, with 12 bases in between. CDR3 coding DNA: TGTGCCAGCAGCCTAGAGCCCTACGAGACCCAGTACTTC. Translated, it gives CASSLEPYETQYF.

The gene calls are TRBV2 and TRBJ2-2; D is possibly TRBD1 (6 bases). With 10 bases removed from V and 3 bases from J, the gap between germline ends came to 15 bases. The CDR3 length is 14 residues. Per germline, CDR1 SNHLY and CDR2 FYNNEI. CDR3 amino acids: CATRGAAHTGELFF. In DNA form, the CDR3 reads TGTGCCACCAGGGGCGCAGCCCACACCGGGGAGCTGTTTTTT.

This rearrangement joins TRBV14 to TRBJ2-5; D call uncertain. V lost 1 base and J 6 bases, leaving 6 bases between the germline ends. This CDR3 spans 12 amino acids. Germline V gives CDR1 SGHDN, CDR2 FVKESK. The CDR3 DNA is TGTGCCAGCAGCCAAGTAGTACAGACCCAGTACTTC. Residues: CASSQVVQTQYF.

This chain joins TRBV6-1 and TRBJ2-7, with 11 bases that match TRBD2. CDR1 MNHNS and CDR2 SASEGT come from the germline V gene. V shed 6 bases and J 2 bases; nucleotides not matched to a gene: 6. This CDR3 is 15 amino acids long. The CDR3 region is CASRDTSGGPYEQYF. CDR3 coding DNA: TGTGCCAGCAGGGATACTAGCGGGGGACCCTACGAGCAGTACTTC.

This rearrangement joins TRBV28 to TRBJ2-7, with TRBD2 as a possible D gene (6 bases). The CDR3 spans 15 residues. Trimming took 7 bases from V and 4 from J, leaving 20 bases between them. CDR1 and CDR2 (germline): MDHEN, SYDVKM. The DNA of the CDR3 is TGTGCCAGCACCACTCAAAGCGGGTTGAGTTACGAGCAGTACTTC. Amino acid sequence: CASTTQSGLSYEQYF.

V and J are TRBV5-6 and TRBJ1-1, with 12 bases identical to TRBD1. CDR3 length: 16 amino acids. The V gene end was trimmed by 1 base and the J gene end by 3 bases; junction bases not matched to a gene: 4. Germline lookup yields CDR1 SGHDT and CDR2 YYEEEE. The CDR3 DNA is TGTGCCAGCAGCTTGTTGGGACAGGGGGCCCACACTGAAGCTTTCTTT. This translates into CASSLLGQGAHTEAFF.

The chain links TRBV6-1 to TRBJ1-1, with 9 bases aligning to TRBD1. V lost 4 bases, J lost 3 bases, and 12 bases stayed unmatched. Germline CDR1 is MNHNS and CDR2 is SASEGT. The CDR3 is made up of 17 amino acids. The CDR3 here is CASSVLWDREWHTEAFF. For the CDR3, the DNA is TGTGCCAGCAGTGTTCTCTGGGACAGGGAGTGGCACACTGAAGCTTTCTTT.

V gene TRBV11-2 combines with J gene TRBJ1-3; D is unresolved. CDR3 length equals 15 residues. V lost 2 bases to trimming and J lost 4 bases, with 12 bases between them. Germline V lookup: CDR1 SGHAT, CDR2 FQNNGV. For the CDR3, the DNA is TGTGCCAGCAGCTTAATCACAGATACGGGAAACACCATATATTTT. Translation: CASSLITDTGNTIYF.

This rearrangement joins TRBV2 to TRBJ2-1; 7 positions agree with TRBD2. Germline CDR1 reads SNHLY; CDR2 reads FYNNEI. CDR3 size: 13 residues. J gave up 3 bases and V 7 bases, and 3 bases lay outside the gene matches. In nucleotides, the CDR3 is TGTGCCAGCAAGGCGGGAGACTACAATGAGCAGTTCTTC. Its protein is CASKAGDYNEQFF.

The chain links TRBV2 to TRBJ2-1; 15 bases agree with TRBD2. The J segment lost 8 bases and the V segment lost 3 bases, leaving 5 bases of the junction unmatched. Germline CDR1 is SNHLY and CDR2 is FYNNEI. The CDR3 is 16 residues long. CDR3 sequence (DNA): TGTGCCAGCAGTGAGCGGGGACTAGCGGGAGGATATGAGCAGTTCTTC. It is translated as CASSERGLAGGYEQFF.

This rearrangement joins TRBV11-2 to TRBJ1-1; a weak D match, TRBD1 (5 bases). Germline CDR1 reads SGHAT; CDR2 reads FQNNGV. V was clipped by 3 bases and J by 4 bases, with 9 bases between them. The CDR3 has 13 residues. The CDR3 coding sequence is TGTGCCAGCAGCTTGGGGCCCCGCACTGAAGCTTTCTTT. Residues: CASSLGPRTEAFF.